What follows is one TCR beta chain and its context. Its antigen is unidentified. This specimen belongs to a study of shared clonotypes between healthy human individuals. Regarding the study as a whole: Clonotypes not shared had lower generation probabilities than those common to all four donors. Several donors shared around 5.1% of their naive CD4 clonotypes. Larger estimated richness was generally recorded for naive subsets relative to memory subsets.

In the sorted-subset replicate PCRs, 200 ng DNA, 25,000 to 30,000 T cell genomes, was used. The protocol was immunoSEQ multiplex PCR, while the TCRdb copy is restricted to in-frame clones and leaves out a portion. The sample records about a million clones, more than 65% being singletons. This sequence was found in a man aged 18 to 30 in good health. The specimen sequenced was memory CD4+ T cells sorted from blood. Subset noted: CD45RA-negative fraction.

This CDR3 is CASSPATQETQYF. CDR3 in DNA: TGTGCCAGCTCACCCGCGACACAAGAGACCCAGTACTTC. The chain employs TRBV18 and TRBJ2-5; D remains ambiguous. With 3 bases removed from V and 2 bases from J, the gap between germline ends came to 7 bases. The CDR3 contains 13 residues. CDR1 is KGHSH, CDR2 LQKENI, per germline.